This T cell receptor (beta chain) is drawn from a study of type 1 regulatory T cells. Study in general: T-allo10 is an in vitro-generated, Tr1-enriched CD4 T cell product specific for alloantigen.

MiXCR, applied by TCRdb to the reads, yields one record per CDR3 protein. This table has about 42,000 distinct CDR3 sequences, 12% appearing once. This clonotype has ten or more counts. Its antigen is unknown. Notes on the study in general: Tr1 cells had a more restricted TCR repertoire than non-Tr1 cells.

Germline V gene sequence: CDR1 LGHNA, CDR2 YSLEER. CDR3 length: 15 amino acids. The V gene lost 1 base and the J gene lost 2 bases, with 12 bases spanning the gap. This chain joins TRBV4-3 and TRBJ2-7; D gene uncertain. The receptor comes from a human donor in good health. Sequencing was done on a sample of cultured non-Tr1 T cells, either the whole culture or a sorted T cell fraction (not recorded which). The CDR3 here is CASSQAHPGTYEQYF. The CDR3 nucleotides read TGCGCCAGCAGCCAAGCCCATCCGGGTACCTACGAGCAGTACTTC.